What follows are 9 T cell receptor beta chains derived from one specimen sequenced in a study of control samples from healthy donors and cancer patients. Generated by immunoSEQ multiplex PCR, the TCRdb table keeps only in-frame clones and is missing some. The sample consists of about 150,000 clones, roughly 90% of them appearing once. The sequenced sample consisted of blood. The receptors were gathered from a man aged 30-40 years in good health.

CDR3 coding DNA: TGTGCCAGCAGCCTAGATCCCAAAGGGAATGAAAAACTGTTTTTT. Amino acid sequence: CASSLDPKGNEKLFF. The chain has TRBV9 and TRBJ1-4; D call uncertain. Trimming left V 4 bases short and J 5 bases short, with 15 bases between. The germline CDR1 and CDR2 sequences are SGDLS and YYNGEE. This CDR3 contains 15 residues. Variable domain in full (rest from reference TRBV9 and TRBJ1-4): DSGVTQTPKHLITATGQRVTLRCSPRSGDLSVYWYQQSLDQGLQFLIQYYNGEERAKGNILERFSAQQFPDLHSELNLSSLELGDSALYFCASSLDPKGNEKLFFGSGTQLSVL.

This clone has just one count. The chain combines TRBV24-1 with TRBJ2-1; 12 nucleotides align to TRBD1. Germline CDR1 reads KGHDR; CDR2 reads SFDVKD. Losses at the gene ends were 3 bases for V and 10 bases for J; bases not matched to a gene: 3. The CDR3 totals 14 residues. This CDR3 reads CATSDLGQGAEQFF. The CDR3 bases are TGTGCCACCAGTGATCTGGGACAGGGGGCCGAGCAGTTCTTC.

The CDR3: CASSRSPDRYNEQFF. Here the CDR3 DNA reads TGCGCCAGCAGCCGGTCGCCCGACAGATACAATGAGCAGTTCTTC. The V call is TRBV4-3, the J call TRBJ2-1; TRBD1 is a possible D gene (5 bases). The germline V gene encodes CDR1 LGHNA and CDR2 YSLEER. The CDR3 contains 15 residues. V gave up 4 bases and J gave up 4 bases, with 14 bases separating them.

This chain joins TRBV6-5 and TRBJ2-4, with D possibly TRBD1 on 5 matching bases. This CDR3 is built from 13 residues. Germline V gene sequence: CDR1 MNHEY, CDR2 SVGAGI. Trimming took off 10 bases at V and 2 bases at J, with 12 bases between the two ends. The CDR3 nucleotides read TGTGCCAACCAGGGCCGTCCCAAAAACATTCAGTACTTC. The encoded protein is CANQGRPKNIQYF.

The chain is built from TRBV7-8 and TRBJ1-4; maybe TRBD1 (5 bases). The germline gives CDR1 SGHVS, CDR2 FQNEAQ. V lost 5 bases to trimming and J lost 7 bases, with 14 bases between them. The CDR3 extends over 14 amino acids. CDR3 nucleotides: TGTGCCAGCAGCCCGAATAGGGGAACTGAAAAACTGTTTTTT. Translated: CASSPNRGTEKLFF.

J is TRBJ2-7 and V is TRBV5-4, with D perhaps matching TRBD2 (5 bases). Per germline, CDR1 SGHNT and CDR2 YYREEE (reference sequence). There are 14 residues in the CDR3. V was trimmed by 0 bases and J by 3 bases, leaving 10 bases between them. CDR3 nucleotide sequence: TGTGCCAGCAGCTTGGTAGGAGAGGGCTACGAGCAGTACTTC. Translated, it gives CASSLVGEGYEQYF.

J is TRBJ2-7 and V is TRBV5-1, with D possibly being TRBD2 (5 bases). Germline assignment: CDR1 SGHRS and CDR2 YFSETQ. Between the trimmed V and J ends, which lost 4 bases and 4 bases, there was a span of 12 bases. The CDR3 spans 13 residues. The chain's CDR3 is CASSVRSGYEQYF. The CDR3 nucleotides are TGCGCCAGCAGCGTACGCTCGGGGTACGAGCAGTACTTC.

The rearrangement links TRBV2 to TRBJ2-3; TRBD2 agrees at 7 bases. Germline V gives CDR1 SNHLY, CDR2 FYNNEI. V shed 6 bases and J 1 base; nucleotides not matched to a gene: 10. CDR3 length: 16 amino acids. CDR3 sequence: CASRSWGGGRTDTQYF. In DNA form, the CDR3 reads TGTGCCAGCAGATCCTGGGGCGGGGGACGCACAGATACGCAGTATTTT. Full variable domain (outside the CDR3, taken from reference TRBV2 and TRBJ2-3): EPEVTQTPSHQVTQMGQEVILRCVPISNHLYFYWYRQILGQKVEFLVSFYNNEISEKSEIFDDQFSVERPDGSNFTLKIRSTKLEDSAMYFCASRSWGGGRTDTQYFGPGTRLTVL.

The V gene is TRBV18, the J gene TRBJ2-7; D might be TRBD1 (5 bases). The CDR3 has 13 residues. Looked up from germline, CDR1 is KGHSH and CDR2 is LQKENI. V lost 2 bases and J 2 bases, leaving 7 bases between the germline ends. Here the CDR3 DNA reads TGTGCCAGCTCACCAGGGGCGGCCTACGAGCAGTACTTC. Residues: CASSPGAAYEQYF.